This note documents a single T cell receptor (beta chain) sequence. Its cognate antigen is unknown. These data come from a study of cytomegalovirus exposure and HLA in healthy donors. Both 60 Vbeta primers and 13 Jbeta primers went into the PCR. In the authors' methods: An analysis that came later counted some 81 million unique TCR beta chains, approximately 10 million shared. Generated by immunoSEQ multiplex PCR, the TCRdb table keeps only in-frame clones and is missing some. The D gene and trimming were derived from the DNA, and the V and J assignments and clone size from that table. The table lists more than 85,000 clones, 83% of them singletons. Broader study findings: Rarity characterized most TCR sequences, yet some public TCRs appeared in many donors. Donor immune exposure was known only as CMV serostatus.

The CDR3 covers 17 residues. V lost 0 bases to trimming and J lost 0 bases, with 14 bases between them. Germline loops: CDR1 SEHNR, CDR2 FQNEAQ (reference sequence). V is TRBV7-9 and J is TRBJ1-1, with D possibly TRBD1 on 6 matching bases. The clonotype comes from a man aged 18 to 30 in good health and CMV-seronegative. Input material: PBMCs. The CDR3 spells CASSLAGTGWMNTEAFF. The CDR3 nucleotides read TGTGCCAGCAGCTTAGCGGGAACAGGGTGGATGAACACTGAAGCTTTCTTT.